These T cell receptor beta chains were read from a single sample in a study of blood T cell repertoires in COVID-19. TCRdb keeps only in-frame clones here, not all; method: immunoSEQ multiplex PCR. Of about 320,000 clones detected, about 90% appear once; the ten largest clones hold over 8.5%. The sample comprised peripheral blood. These TCRs come from a woman in her thirties with COVID-19, enrolled during active disease. CDR3s include the opening cysteine and the closing phenylalanine or tryptophan. The D gene is left open where the match is weak. Size is omitted from some rows. Given values are once, few, many or a class for expanded clones.

size | J | D | V | CDR3 | DNA
- | TRBJ2-7 | TRBD1 | TRBV18 | CASSPGTAFSYEQYF | TGTGCCAGCTCACCGGGGACAGCCTTCTCCTACGAGCAGTACTTC
- | TRBJ2-3 | TRBD1 | TRBV5-1 | CASSGTGYTDTQYF | TGCGCCAGCAGCGGGACAGGATACACAGATACGCAGTATTTT
- | TRBJ2-2 | TRBD1 | TRBV6-5 | CASSSRTGTGELFF | TGTGCCAGCAGTTCACGGACAGGTACCGGGGAGCTGTTTTTT
- | TRBJ2-7 | TRBD2 | TRBV6-5 | CASTSRTSYEQYF | TGTGCCAGCACCTCCCGGACTAGCTACGAGCAGTACTTC
- | TRBJ2-1 | - | TRBV5-4 | CASSLGQANEQFF | TGTGCCAGCAGCTTGGGCCAGGCCAATGAGCAGTTCTTC
- | TRBJ1-4 | TRBD1 | TRBV7-9 | CASSFGQGAGTNEKLFF | TGTGCCAGCAGCTTTGGACAGGGGGCTGGAACTAATGAAAAACTGTTTTTT
- | TRBJ1-5 | TRBD1 | TRBV28 | CASSEGQGRNQPQHF | TGTGCCAGCAGTGAGGGACAGGGGAGAAATCAGCCCCAGCATTTT
- | TRBJ2-7 | - | TRBV13 | CASSLGGGRGEQYF | TGTGCCAGCAGCTTAGGAGGGGGTAGGGGCGAGCAGTACTTC
- | TRBJ2-5 | - | TRBV12-3/TRBV12-4 | CASAGLPQETQYF | TGTGCCAGCGCGGGACTCCCCCAAGAGACCCAGTACTTC
- | TRBJ1-3 | - | TRBV7-2 | CASSFRVTGNTIYF | TGTGCCAGCAGCTTTCGGGTAACTGGAAACACCATATATTTT
- | TRBJ1-5 | - | TRBV2 | CASSDQGLIYQPQHF | TGTGCCAGCAGTGATCAGGGGTTGATCTATCAGCCCCAGCATTTT
- | TRBJ1-3 | - | TRBV19 | CATLSGNTIYF | TGTGCCACCCTCTCTGGAAACACCATATATTTT
few | TRBJ2-1 | - | TRBV5-4 | CASRTLSVNEQFF | TGTGCCAGCAGGACCCTTAGCGTTAATGAGCAGTTCTTC
- | TRBJ2-7 | - | TRBV19 | CASSIGSLYEQYF | TGTGCCAGTAGTATAGGTTCACTTTACGAGCAGTACTTC
- | TRBJ2-2 | - | TRBV7-9 | CASSPITGELFF | TGTGCCAGCAGCCCTATCACCGGGGAGCTGTTTTTT
- | TRBJ1-5 | - | TRBV12-3/TRBV12-4 | CASTFSDQPQHF | TGTGCCAGCACTTTTAGTGATCAGCCCCAGCATTTT
- | TRBJ2-3 | TRBD2 | TRBV18 | CASSRTSGGDTQYF | TGTGCCAGCTCACGGACTAGCGGGGGGGATACGCAGTATTTT
- | TRBJ2-2 | TRBD2 | TRBV4-1 | CASSLPLTSGAPPNTGELFF | TGCGCCAGCAGCCTGCCCCTGACTAGCGGGGCACCTCCGAACACCGGGGAGCTGTTTTTT
once | TRBJ1-1 | - | TRBV28 | CASSSDGGEAFF | TGTGCCAGCAGCTCCGACGGGGGTGAAGCTTTCTTT
- | TRBJ2-1 | TRBD1 | TRBV11-3 | CASSLGPWDRVYNEQFF | TGTGCCAGCAGCCTCGGACCTTGGGACAGGGTCTACAATGAGCAGTTCTTC
once | TRBJ1-2 | - | TRBV2 | CASNPQITGGYTF | TGTGCCAGCAACCCTCAGATCACGGGAGGCTACACCTTC
- | TRBJ1-5 | - | TRBV2 | CASRPDSINQPQHF | TGTGCCAGCAGGCCCGACAGTATAAATCAGCCCCAGCATTTT
- | TRBJ2-7 | TRBD1 | TRBV19 | CASTPTGGTYEQYF | TGTGCCAGTACCCCGACAGGGGGCACCTACGAGCAGTACTTC
- | TRBJ1-2 | TRBD1 | TRBV10-3 | CAISDASGTGMYGYTF | TGTGCCATCAGTGACGCCTCCGGGACAGGGATGTATGGCTACACCTTC
- | TRBJ2-2 | - | TRBV13 | CASRQEGSEAGELFF | TGTGCCAGCAGGCAAGAGGGTTCGGAGGCCGGGGAGCTGTTTTTT
- | TRBJ2-7 | TRBD1 | TRBV3-1/TRBV3-2 | CASSRGQFYEQYF | TGTGCCAGCAGCCGGGGACAGTTTTACGAGCAGTACTTC
- | TRBJ1-1 | TRBD1 | TRBV2 | CASGIDRAVFRNTEAFF | TGTGCCAGCGGCATCGACAGGGCGGTATTCAGGAACACTGAAGCTTTCTTT
- | TRBJ2-7 | - | TRBV7-9 | CASGGTRTVEQYF | TGTGCCAGCGGGGGGACTCGGACGGTCGAGCAGTACTTC
- | TRBJ1-5 | - | TRBV12-3/TRBV12-4 | CASSLQSNQPQHF | TGTGCCAGCAGTTTACAGTCCAATCAGCCCCAGCATTTT
- | TRBJ2-1 | - | TRBV2 | CASSRISSYNEQFF | TGTGCCAGCTCCAGGATTAGCTCCTACAATGAGCAGTTCTTC
- | TRBJ1-4 | TRBD1 | TRBV7-6 | CASSAEPGQTNEKLFF | TGTGCCAGCAGCGCCGAACCGGGACAGACCAATGAAAAACTGTTTTTT
- | TRBJ1-4 | - | TRBV5-1 | CASSSSGGSRLEKLFF | TGCGCCAGCAGCTCCTCTGGGGGGTCGAGGCTTGAAAAACTGTTTTTT
- | TRBJ2-7 | - | TRBV5-6 | CASAGIGTEGYEQYF | TGTGCCAGCGCCGGGATAGGGACGGAGGGCTACGAGCAGTACTTC
few | TRBJ1-1 | - | TRBV29-1 | CSVRENTEAFF | TGCAGCGTACGGGAGAACACTGAAGCTTTCTTT
- | TRBJ2-1 | - | TRBV4-2 | CASSQDGSGNEQFF | TGTGCCAGCAGCCAAGATGGAAGCGGGAATGAGCAGTTCTTC
- | TRBJ1-6 | - | TRBV4-1 | CASSTVHNSPLHF | TGCGCCAGCAGCACAGTTCATAATTCACCCCTCCACTTT
- | TRBJ1-2 | TRBD1 | TRBV6-5 | CASSYTGQGSGYTF | TGTGCCAGCAGTTACACGGGACAGGGCTCTGGCTACACCTTC
- | TRBJ1-2 | - | TRBV19 | CASSDNLGGVDYGYTF | TGTGCCAGTAGTGACAACCTAGGGGGGGTTGACTATGGCTACACCTTC
- | TRBJ2-4 | TRBD1 | TRBV28 | CASSSPSTGVKNIQYF | TGTGCCAGCAGTTCGCCCTCGACAGGGGTCAAAAACATTCAGTACTTC
- | TRBJ2-7 | - | TRBV4-2 | CASSPRGATLYEQYF | TGTGCCAGCAGCCCACGGGGGGCTACACTTTACGAGCAGTACTTC
- | TRBJ2-3 | - | TRBV3-1/TRBV3-2 | CASSRTVTDTQYF | TGTGCCAGCAGTCGGACAGTAACAGATACGCAGTATTTT